These 8 T cell receptor beta chains share one sample of origin, sequenced in a study of blood T cell repertoires in COVID-19. The data were produced by immunoSEQ multiplex PCR, yet TCRdb's version contains in-frame clones alone and is incomplete. This table has some 330,000 clones, about 87% appearing once. Input material: PBMCs or T cells enriched from blood (not recorded which). Receptors originate from a man aged 35-49 years in a cohort exposed to, infected with or recovered from COVID-19 (not recorded which).

This chain connects TRBV28 to TRBJ1-2; D perhaps matches TRBD1 (5 bases). The CDR3 loop spans 13 amino acids. Germline CDR1 and CDR2: MDHEN and SYDVKM. The germline V and J ends were trimmed by 3 bases and 6 bases, with 11 bases remaining between them. The chain's CDR3 is CASSLLRVDGYTF. DNA of the CDR3: TGTGCCAGCAGTTTGCTCAGGGTAGATGGCTACACCTTC.

The rearrangement uses TRBV4-1 and TRBJ1-2; no firm D call. Looked up from germline, CDR1 is MGHRA and CDR2 is YSYEKL. This CDR3 contains 16 residues. V dropped 2 bases and J dropped 2 bases, with 15 bases sitting between them. CDR3 residues: CASSQPRHSLNYGYTF. As DNA, the CDR3 is TGCGCCAGCAGCCAACCGAGACATTCGCTCAACTATGGCTACACCTTC.

V is TRBV30 and J is TRBJ2-1; 10 bases line up with TRBD2. The CDR3 runs to 15 residues. V gave up 3 bases and J gave up 10 bases; unmatched junction bases: 12. Germline V gene lookup returns CDR1 GTSNPN and CDR2 SVGIG (reference sequence). CDR3 amino acids: CAWRPPLTSGREQFF. The CDR3 region has the DNA TGTGCCTGGAGACCACCCCTGACTAGCGGGCGCGAGCAGTTCTTC.

The rearrangement joins TRBV6-5 to TRBJ2-5; 7 bases align to TRBD2. Germline values: CDR1 MNHEY, CDR2 SVGAGI. V lost 6 bases to trimming and J lost 2 bases; unmatched junction nucleotides: 3. The CDR3 is 13 amino acids. Written as DNA, the CDR3 is TGTGCCAGCAGACGAGCGGGACAAGAGACCCAGTACTTC. Its translation is CASRRAGQETQYF.

V is TRBV7-9 and J is TRBJ1-2, with D perhaps TRBD1 (5 bases). CDR3 length: 14 amino acids. Deletions cut 2 bases from V and 7 bases from J, with 14 bases between. Germline lookup yields CDR1 SEHNR and CDR2 FQNEAQ (reference sequence). The CDR3 nucleotides read TGTGCCAGCAGCTTATTAGGACAAAATAGTGGCTACACCTTC. Protein product: CASSLLGQNSGYTF.

The rearrangement joins TRBV27 to TRBJ2-5; the match to TRBD2 covers 7 bases. After removal of 0 bases from V and 1 base from J, the junction contained 5 bases not matched to a gene. Per the germline V gene, CDR1 is MNHEY and CDR2 is SMNVEV (reference sequence). The CDR3 consists of 16 residues. The CDR3 reads CASSLSVSSGQETQYF. The CDR3 DNA sequence: TGTGCCAGCAGTTTATCGGTCTCTAGCGGCCAAGAGACCCAGTACTTC.

CDR3 nucleotides: TGTGCCAGCAGTTATGGGACACTGCAGTACTTC. Translated, it gives CASSYGTLQYF. The J gene is TRBJ2-7, the V gene TRBV27, with a possible D match to TRBD1 (6 bases). V was trimmed by 4 bases and J by 9 bases, leaving 10 bases between them. The length of the CDR3 is 11 residues. CDR1 and CDR2 (germline): MNHEY, SMNVEV (reference sequence).

In this sample, this clone turned up once. This chain links TRBV10-2 with TRBJ2-1; 7 bases agree with TRBD2. The CDR3 has 14 amino acids. Germline V gene sequence: CDR1 WSHSY, CDR2 SAAADI. Germline trimming cut 3 bases from V and 6 bases from J; bases unmatched to any gene: 5. CDR3 region: CASSDWGEGNEQFF. The CDR3 region has the DNA TGCGCCAGCAGTGATTGGGGGGAGGGCAATGAGCAGTTCTTC.